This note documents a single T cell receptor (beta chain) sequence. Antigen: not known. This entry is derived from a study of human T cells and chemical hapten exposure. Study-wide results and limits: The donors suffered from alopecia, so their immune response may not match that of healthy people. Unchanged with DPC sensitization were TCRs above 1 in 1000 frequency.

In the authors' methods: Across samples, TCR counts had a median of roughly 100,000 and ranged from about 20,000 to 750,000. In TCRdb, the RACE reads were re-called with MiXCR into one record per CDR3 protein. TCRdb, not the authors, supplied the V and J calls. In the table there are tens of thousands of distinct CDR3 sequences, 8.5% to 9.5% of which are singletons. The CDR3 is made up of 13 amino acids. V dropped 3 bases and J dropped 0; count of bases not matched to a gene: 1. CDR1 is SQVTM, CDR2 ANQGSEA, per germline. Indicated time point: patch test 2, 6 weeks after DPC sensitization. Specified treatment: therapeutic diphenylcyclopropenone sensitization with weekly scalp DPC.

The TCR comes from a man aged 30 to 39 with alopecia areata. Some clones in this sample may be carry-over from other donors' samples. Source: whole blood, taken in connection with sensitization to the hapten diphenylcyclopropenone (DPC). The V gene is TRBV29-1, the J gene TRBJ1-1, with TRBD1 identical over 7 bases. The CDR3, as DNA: TGCAGCGTTGAGGGACAGATGAACACTGAAGCTTTCTTT. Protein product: CSVEGQMNTEAFF.